This passage covers 14 T cell receptor beta chains from one sample sequenced in a study of T cells expressing NK-cell markers. TCRdb reprocessed the 5' RACE reads, with one entry per CDR3 protein and no DNA. The sample spans about 190,000 distinct CDR3 sequences; the ten largest clones claim 20% to 25%. Material for sequencing was blood T cells: a sorted CD56 or NKG2C T cell subset, CD4+ or CD8+ T cells, or bulk PBMC T cells (not recorded which). Receptors were obtained from a man aged 18-75 years in good health.

The chain is built from TRBV7-9 and TRBJ2-3; TCRdb's D call, TRBD2, is unchecked because there is no DNA. There are 16 residues in the CDR3. From germline, CDR1 is SEHNR and CDR2 FQNEAQ (reference sequence). CDR3 region: CASSLRGLATLDTQYF.

The rearrangement joins TRBV10-3 to TRBJ2-7; the TCRdb call, TRBD1, lacks DNA for checking. CDR1 ENHRY and CDR2 SYGVKD come from the germline V gene. There are 13 residues in the CDR3. Here the CDR3 reads CAISVGTDYEQYF.

The chain is built from TRBV6-5 and TRBJ2-1; TCRdb's assignment of TRBD1 cannot be checked, as there is no DNA. The CDR3 loop spans 13 amino acids. Germline values: CDR1 MNHEY, CDR2 SVGAGI. The CDR3 region is CASTSGRYNEQFF.

The chain couples TRBV6-5 to TRBJ2-7; TCRdb designates TRBD1, a call that cannot be tested without DNA. CDR1 is MNHEY and CDR2 is SVGAGI in the germline V gene. The CDR3 sequence is 15 residues long. The CDR3 region is CASRIRDSISYEQYF.

The CDR3 here is CASSIIGYNSPLHF. This chain connects TRBV19 to TRBJ1-6. Per the germline V gene, CDR1 is LNHDA and CDR2 is SQIVND (reference sequence). This CDR3 has 14 residues.

J is TRBJ2-5 and V is TRBV5-1; TCRdb lists TRBD2, though no DNA is available to test this call. The CDR3 is 17 amino acids. In germline, CDR1 is SGHRS, CDR2 YFSETQ. The CDR3 loop is CASSRGLAGPLLETQYF.

The gene calls are TRBV12-3 or TRBV12-4 and TRBJ2-6; TCRdb selects TRBD1, and the lack of DNA leaves this call unchecked. The CDR3 has 15 residues. The CDR3 loop is CASSFWGGEANVLTF.

The chain couples TRBV3-1 to TRBJ2-7; without DNA, the TCRdb call of TRBD1 cannot be checked. CDR1 is LGHDT, CDR2 YNNKEL, per germline (reference sequence). The CDR3 contains 12 residues. CDR3 residues: CASSPGWDEQYF.

The rearrangement joins TRBV7-7 to TRBJ2-7; TCRdb calls TRBD1, which cannot be checked without DNA. This CDR3 contains 13 residues. Germline assignment: CDR1 SSHAT and CDR2 FNYEAQ (reference sequence). CDR3 sequence: CASSFLRGNEQYF.

This chain links TRBV5-5 with TRBJ2-7; TCRdb calls TRBD1, which cannot be checked without DNA. CDR1 and CDR2 (germline): SGHKS, YYEKEE (reference sequence). The CDR3 length is 14 residues. The CDR3 loop is CASSAAGIGFEQYF.

The CDR3 reads CASSAGTGGGYNEQFF. This sequence joins TRBV6-4 and TRBJ2-1; with no DNA, the TCRdb D assignment of TRBD1 cannot be verified. Germline loops: CDR1 MRHNA, CDR2 SNTAGT. The CDR3 length is 16 residues.

The V gene is TRBV4-1, the J gene TRBJ2-4; the D gene TCRdb calls, TRBD1, cannot be checked with no DNA. This CDR3 comprises 17 residues. Germline CDR1 is MGHRA and CDR2 is YSYEKL. The CDR3 region is CASSQELSRDRPNIQYF.

J is TRBJ2-7 and V is TRBV13; the D call of TRBD1 rests on TCRdb alone, since no DNA is present to check it. CDR1 PRHDT and CDR2 FYEKMQ come from the germline V gene (reference sequence). This CDR3 is built from 16 residues. This CDR3 is CASSLSGTGGAYEQYF.

The gene calls are TRBV10-3 and TRBJ1-2; TCRdb's assignment of TRBD1 cannot be checked, as there is no DNA. Germline lookup yields CDR1 ENHRY and CDR2 SYGVKD. The CDR3 is 14 amino acids. This chain's CDR3 is CAINPTGGVYGYTF.